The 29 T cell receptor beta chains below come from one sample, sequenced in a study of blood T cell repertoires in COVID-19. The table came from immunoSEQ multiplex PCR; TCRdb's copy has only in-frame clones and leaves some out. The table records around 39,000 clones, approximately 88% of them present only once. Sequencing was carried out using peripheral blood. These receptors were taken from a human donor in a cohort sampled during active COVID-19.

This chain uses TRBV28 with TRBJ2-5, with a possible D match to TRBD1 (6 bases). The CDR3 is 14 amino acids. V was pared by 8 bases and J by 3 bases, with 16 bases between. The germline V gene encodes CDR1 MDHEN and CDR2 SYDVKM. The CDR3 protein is CASSRGRGKETQYF. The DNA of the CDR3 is TGTGCCAGCTCAAGGGGCAGGGGTAAAGAGACCCAGTACTTC.

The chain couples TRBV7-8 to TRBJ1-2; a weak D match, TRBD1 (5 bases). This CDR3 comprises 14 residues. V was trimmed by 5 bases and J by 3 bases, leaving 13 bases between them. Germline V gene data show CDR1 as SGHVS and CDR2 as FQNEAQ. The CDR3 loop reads CASSQGSGHYGYTF. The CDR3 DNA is TGTGCCAGCAGCCAGGGCTCAGGGCACTATGGCTACACCTTC.

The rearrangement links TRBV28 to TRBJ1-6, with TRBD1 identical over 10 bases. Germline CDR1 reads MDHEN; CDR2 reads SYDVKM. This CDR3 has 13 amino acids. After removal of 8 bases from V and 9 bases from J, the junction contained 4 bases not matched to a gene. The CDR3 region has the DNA TGTGCCAGCCGGGGGACAGGGGCTTCACCCCTCCACTTT. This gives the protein CASRGTGASPLHF.

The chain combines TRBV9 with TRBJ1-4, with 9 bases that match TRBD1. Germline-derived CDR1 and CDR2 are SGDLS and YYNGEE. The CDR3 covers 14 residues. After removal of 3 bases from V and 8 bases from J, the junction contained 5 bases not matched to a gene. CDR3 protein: CASSEGQGREKLFF. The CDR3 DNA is TGTGCCAGCAGCGAGGGACAGGGTAGGGAAAAACTGTTTTTT. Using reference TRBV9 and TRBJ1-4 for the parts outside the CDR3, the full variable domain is DSGVTQTPKHLITATGQRVTLRCSPRSGDLSVYWYQQSLDQGLQFLIQYYNGEERAKGNILERFSAQQFPDLHSELNLSSLELGDSALYFCASSEGQGREKLFFGSGTQLSVL.

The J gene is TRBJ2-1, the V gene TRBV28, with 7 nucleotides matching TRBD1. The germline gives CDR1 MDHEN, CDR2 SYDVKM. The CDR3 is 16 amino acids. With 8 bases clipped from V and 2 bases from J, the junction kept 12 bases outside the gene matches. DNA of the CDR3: TGTGCCAGCGTCAGGGGGTTACAGGGCCCCTACAATGAGCAGTTCTTC. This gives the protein CASVRGLQGPYNEQFF.

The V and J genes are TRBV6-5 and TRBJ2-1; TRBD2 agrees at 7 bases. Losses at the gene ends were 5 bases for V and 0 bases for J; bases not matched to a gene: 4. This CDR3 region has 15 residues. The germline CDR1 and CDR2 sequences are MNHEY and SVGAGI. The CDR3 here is CASSPSGFSYNEQFF. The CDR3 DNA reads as TGTGCCAGCAGTCCTAGCGGATTCTCCTACAATGAGCAGTTCTTC.

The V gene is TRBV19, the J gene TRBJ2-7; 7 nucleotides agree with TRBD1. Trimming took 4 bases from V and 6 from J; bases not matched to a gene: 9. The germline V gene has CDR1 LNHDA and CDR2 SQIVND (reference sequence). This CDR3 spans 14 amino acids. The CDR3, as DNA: TGTGCCAGTAGTACAAGACAGGGATTTAGCGAGCAGTACTTC. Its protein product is CASSTRQGFSEQYF. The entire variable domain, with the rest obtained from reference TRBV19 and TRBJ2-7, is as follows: DGGITQSPKYLFRKEGQNVTLSCEQNLNHDAMYWYRQDPGQGLRLIYYSQIVNDFQKGDIAEGYSVSREKKESFPLTVTSAQKNPTAFYLCASSTRQGFSEQYFGPGTRLTVT.

CDR3 bases: TGTGCCAGCAGCTTCCAGACAACAACTAGCAATCAGCCCCAGCATTTT. Its translation: CASSFQTTTSNQPQHF. V gene TRBV7-2 combines with J gene TRBJ1-5; no definite D call. CDR1 and CDR2 from the germline V gene are SGHTA and FQGNSA. The CDR3 spans 16 residues. V was shortened by 3 bases and J by 0 bases, with 12 bases between the two germline ends.

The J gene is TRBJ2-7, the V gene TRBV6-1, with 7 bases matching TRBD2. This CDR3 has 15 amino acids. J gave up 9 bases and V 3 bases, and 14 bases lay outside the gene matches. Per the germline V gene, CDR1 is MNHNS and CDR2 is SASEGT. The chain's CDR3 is CASSDDGTDPSGQYF. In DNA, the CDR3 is TGTGCCAGCAGTGACGACGGGACGGATCCTAGCGGGCAGTACTTC.

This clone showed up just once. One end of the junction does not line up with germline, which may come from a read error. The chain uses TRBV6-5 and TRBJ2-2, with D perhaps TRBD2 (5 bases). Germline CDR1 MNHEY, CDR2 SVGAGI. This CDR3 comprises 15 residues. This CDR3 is CASSYDGVNPGELFF. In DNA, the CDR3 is TGTGCCAGCAGTTACGACGGGGTGAACCCCGGGGAGCTGTTTTTT.

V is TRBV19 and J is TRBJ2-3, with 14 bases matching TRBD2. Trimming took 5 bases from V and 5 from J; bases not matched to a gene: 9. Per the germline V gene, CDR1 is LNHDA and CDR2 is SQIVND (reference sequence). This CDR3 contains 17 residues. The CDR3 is CASSLRLAGGPRDTQYF. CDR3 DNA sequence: TGTGCCAGTAGTTTACGACTAGCGGGAGGGCCTAGAGATACGCAGTATTTT. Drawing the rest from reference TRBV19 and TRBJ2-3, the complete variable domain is DGGITQSPKYLFRKEGQNVTLSCEQNLNHDAMYWYRQDPGQGLRLIYYSQIVNDFQKGDIAEGYSVSREKKESFPLTVTSAQKNPTAFYLCASSLRLAGGPRDTQYFGPGTRLTVL.

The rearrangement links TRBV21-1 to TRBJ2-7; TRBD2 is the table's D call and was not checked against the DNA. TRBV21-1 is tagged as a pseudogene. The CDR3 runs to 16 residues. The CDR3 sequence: CASSKEVAGATGEQYF. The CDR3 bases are TGTGCCAGCAGCAAAGAGGTAGCGGGGGCCACTGGGGAGCAGTACTTC.

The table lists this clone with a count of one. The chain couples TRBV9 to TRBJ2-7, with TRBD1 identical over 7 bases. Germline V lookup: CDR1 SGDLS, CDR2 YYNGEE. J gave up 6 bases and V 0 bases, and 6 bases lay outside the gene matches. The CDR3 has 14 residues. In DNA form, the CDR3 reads TGTGCCAGCAGCGTAGACAGGGGCCGGGGCGAGCAGTACTTC. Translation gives CASSVDRGRGEQYF.

As DNA, the CDR3 is TGTGCCAGCAGTTTCCGACAGGGGGCGGGGGGCACTGAAGCTTTCTTT. Protein sequence: CASSFRQGAGGTEAFF. The rearrangement links TRBV27 to TRBJ1-1; the match to TRBD1 covers 10 bases. CDR3 size: 16 residues. V trimming: 3 bases; J trimming: 4 bases; junction bases outside the gene matches: 8. In germline, CDR1 is MNHEY, CDR2 SMNVEV (reference sequence).

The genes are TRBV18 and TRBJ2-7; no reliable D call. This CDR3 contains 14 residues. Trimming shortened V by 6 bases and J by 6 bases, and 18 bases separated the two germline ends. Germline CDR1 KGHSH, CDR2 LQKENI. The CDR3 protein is CASSPTLVVGEQYF. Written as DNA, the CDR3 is TGTGCCAGCTCTCCAACCCTAGTAGTTGGCGAGCAGTACTTC.

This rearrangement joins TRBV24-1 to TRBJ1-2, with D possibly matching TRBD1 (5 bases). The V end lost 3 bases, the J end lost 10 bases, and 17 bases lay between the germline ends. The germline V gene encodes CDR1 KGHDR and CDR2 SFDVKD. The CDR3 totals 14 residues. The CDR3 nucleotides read TGTGCCACCAGTGATGCCAGGGTTCCTAGGACCTACACCTTC. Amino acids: CATSDARVPRTYTF.

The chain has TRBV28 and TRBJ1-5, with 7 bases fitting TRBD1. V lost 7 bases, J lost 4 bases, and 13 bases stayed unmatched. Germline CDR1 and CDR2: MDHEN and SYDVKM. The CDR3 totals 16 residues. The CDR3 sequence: CASTLRVGRGNQPQHF. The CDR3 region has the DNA TGTGCCAGCACCCTGAGGGTGGGCAGGGGGAATCAGCCCCAGCATTTT.

CDR3 sequence reads: CASTTRWNEQFF. The CDR3 DNA follows: TGTGCCAGCACGACTAGGTGGAATGAGCAGTTCTTC. This chain links TRBV9 with TRBJ2-1, with D possibly matching TRBD2 (6 bases). Trimming removed 6 bases from V and 7 bases from J, with 11 bases in between. The CDR3 spans 12 residues. Germline V gene lookup returns CDR1 SGDLS and CDR2 YYNGEE.

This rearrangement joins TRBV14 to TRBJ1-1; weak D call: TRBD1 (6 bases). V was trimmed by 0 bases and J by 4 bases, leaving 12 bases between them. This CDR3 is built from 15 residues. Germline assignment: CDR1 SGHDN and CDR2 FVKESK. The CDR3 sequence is CASSQDSAGVTEAFF. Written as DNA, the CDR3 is TGTGCCAGCAGCCAAGATTCGGCAGGGGTCACTGAAGCTTTCTTT.

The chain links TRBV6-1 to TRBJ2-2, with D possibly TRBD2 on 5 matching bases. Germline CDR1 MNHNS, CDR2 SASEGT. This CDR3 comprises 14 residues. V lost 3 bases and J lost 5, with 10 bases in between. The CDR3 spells CASSDDYLTGELFF. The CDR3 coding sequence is TGTGCCAGCAGTGATGACTACCTGACCGGGGAGCTGTTTTTT.

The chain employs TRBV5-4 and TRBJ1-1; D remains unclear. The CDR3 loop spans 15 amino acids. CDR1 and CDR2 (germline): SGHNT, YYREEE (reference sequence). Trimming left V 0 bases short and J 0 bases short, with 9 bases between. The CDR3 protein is CASSLAHGMNTEAFF. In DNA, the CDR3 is TGTGCCAGCAGCTTGGCCCACGGTATGAACACTGAAGCTTTCTTT.

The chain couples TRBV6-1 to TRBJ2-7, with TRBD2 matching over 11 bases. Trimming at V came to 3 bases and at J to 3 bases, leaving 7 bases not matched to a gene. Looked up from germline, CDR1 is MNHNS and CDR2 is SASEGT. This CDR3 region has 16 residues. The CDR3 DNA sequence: TGTGCCAGCAGTGACCCACGACTAGCGGGGAGCTACGAGCAGTACTTC. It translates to CASSDPRLAGSYEQYF.

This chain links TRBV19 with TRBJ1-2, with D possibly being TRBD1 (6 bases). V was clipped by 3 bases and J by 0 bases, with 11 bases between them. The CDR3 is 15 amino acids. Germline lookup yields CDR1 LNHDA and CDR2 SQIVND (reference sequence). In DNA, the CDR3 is TGTGCCAGTAGTATCGGACAGTCTACTAACTATGGCTACACCTTC. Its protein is CASSIGQSTNYGYTF.

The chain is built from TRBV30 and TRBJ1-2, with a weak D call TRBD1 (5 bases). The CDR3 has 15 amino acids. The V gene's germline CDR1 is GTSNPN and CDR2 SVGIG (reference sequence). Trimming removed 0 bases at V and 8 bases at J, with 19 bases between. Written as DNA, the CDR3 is TGTGCCTGGAGTGTACGTTCTGGGGGGTCGGGCGGCTACACCTTC. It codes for CAWSVRSGGSGGYTF.

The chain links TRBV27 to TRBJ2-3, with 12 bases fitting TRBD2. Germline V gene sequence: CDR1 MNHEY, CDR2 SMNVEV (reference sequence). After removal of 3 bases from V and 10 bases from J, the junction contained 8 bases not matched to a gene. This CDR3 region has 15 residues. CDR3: CASSFRLAGEWAQYF. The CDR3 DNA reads TGTGCCAGCAGTTTCCGACTAGCGGGAGAATGGGCGCAGTATTTT.

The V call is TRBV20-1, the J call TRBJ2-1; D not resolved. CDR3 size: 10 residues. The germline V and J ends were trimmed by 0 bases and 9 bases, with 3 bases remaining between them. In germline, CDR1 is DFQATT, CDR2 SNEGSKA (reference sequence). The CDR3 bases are TGCAGTGCTAGAGACAGTGAGCAGTTCTTC. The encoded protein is CSARDSEQFF.

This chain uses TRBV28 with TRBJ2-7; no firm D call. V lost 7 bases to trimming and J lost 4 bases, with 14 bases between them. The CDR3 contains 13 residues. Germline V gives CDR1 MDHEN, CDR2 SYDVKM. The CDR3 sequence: CASNWANSYEQYF. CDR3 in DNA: TGTGCCAGCAACTGGGCAAATTCTTACGAGCAGTACTTC.

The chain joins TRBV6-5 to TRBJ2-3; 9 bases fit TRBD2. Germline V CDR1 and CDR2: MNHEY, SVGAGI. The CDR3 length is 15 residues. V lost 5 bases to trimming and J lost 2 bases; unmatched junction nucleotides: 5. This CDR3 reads CASSKGGRATDTQYF. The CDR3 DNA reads TGTGCCAGCAGTAAGGGCGGGAGGGCCACAGATACGCAGTATTTT.

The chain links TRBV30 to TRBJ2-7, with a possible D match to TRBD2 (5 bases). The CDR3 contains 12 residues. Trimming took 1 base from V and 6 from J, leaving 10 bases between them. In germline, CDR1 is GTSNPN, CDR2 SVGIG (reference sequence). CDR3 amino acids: CAWSEGVGEQYF. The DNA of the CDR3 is TGTGCCTGGAGTGAGGGAGTCGGCGAGCAGTACTTC.